This T cell receptor (beta chain) was identified during a study of blood T cell repertoires in COVID-19. About the research overall: The study drew acute and convalescent COVID-19 samples from the United States, Italy and Spain. PBMCs, B-cell-depleted T cells, or T cells provided the cDNA or gDNA that made up the material.

Original processing notes: Estimates of nucleated cell counts were drawn from the amplification of reference gene primers. TCRdb's copy holds only in-frame clones and misses some; the assay was immunoSEQ multiplex PCR. That table supplies the V and J calls and clone size; D and trimming were determined from the DNA. The sample lists fewer than 150,000 clones, approximately 85% seen once, with around 2.9% in the top ten. V was pared by 1 base and J by 3 bases, with 4 bases of the junction left unmatched. The CDR3 has 17 amino acids. Germline values: CDR1 LGHDT, CDR2 YNNKEL (reference sequence). The sequenced sample was peripheral blood. The rearrangement joins TRBV3-1 (or the pseudogene TRBV3-2) to TRBJ2-1, with 12 bases aligning to TRBD2. The source is a man aged 45-65 years with acute or convalescent COVID-19. For the CDR3, the DNA is TGTGCCAGCAGCCAAGCCACGGGACTAGCGGGCTACAATGAGCAGTTCTTC. Translating gives CASSQATGLAGYNEQFF.